One and the same sample provided the 19 T cell receptor beta chains below, sequenced in a study of neurological immune-mediated disorders. Stated time point: longitudinal time-point 3. TCRdb used MiXCR to reprocess the 5' RACE reads, holding one entry per CDR3 protein. The sample holds approximately 58,000 distinct CDR3 sequences, roughly 8.4% seen once. The material sequenced was PBMCs. These receptors all stem from a woman aged 35 to 49 in good health.

This clonotype appeared many times. The rearrangement links TRBV10-3 to TRBJ1-5; unclear D gene. The CDR3 loop spans 18 amino acids. Germline CDR1 ENHRY, CDR2 SYGVKD. V lost 3 bases to trimming and J lost 5 bases, with 23 bases between them. The CDR3 loop reads CAISDGGWSGPPDQPQHF. The CDR3 region has the DNA TGTGCCATCAGTGATGGTGGTTGGTCAGGCCCGCCCGATCAGCCCCAGCATTTT.

This clonotype appeared many times. The rearrangement uses TRBV6-2 or TRBV6-3 and TRBJ1-1; 8 positions match TRBD1. The length of the CDR3 is 14 residues. Trimming at V came to 2 bases and at J to 4 bases, leaving 3 bases not matched to a gene. The germline V gene has CDR1 MNHEY and CDR2 SVGEGT. The CDR3 sequence: CASSYTTGVTEAFF. DNA of the CDR3: TGTGCCAGCAGTTACACGACAGGGGTCACTGAAGCTTTCTTT.

This clonotype was seen many times. The chain is built from TRBV7-8 and TRBJ2-7; D is possibly TRBD1 or TRBD2 (6 bases each). This CDR3 contains 12 residues. V lost 5 bases and J 6 bases, leaving 11 bases between the germline ends. CDR1 SGHVS and CDR2 FQNEAQ come from the germline V gene. The DNA of the CDR3 is TGTGCCAGCAGCACTTCGGGGGCCGAGCAGTACTTC. As protein: CASSTSGAEQYF.

This clonotype was detected many times. This chain links TRBV5-1 with TRBJ1-1; TRBD1 aligns across 7 bases. Germline V CDR1 and CDR2: SGHRS, YFSETQ. This CDR3 has 15 amino acids. The V gene end was trimmed by 4 bases and the J gene end by 0 bases; junction bases not matched to a gene: 6. The CDR3 reads CASSPWGQLNTEAFF. The DNA of the CDR3 is TGCGCCAGCAGCCCCTGGGGACAGCTGAACACTGAAGCTTTCTTT.

This clonotype was counted ten times or more. The chain links TRBV20-1 to TRBJ2-7; D might be TRBD1 or TRBD2, each matching 5 bases. Germline CDR1 is DFQATT and CDR2 is SNEGSKA (reference sequence). The V gene lost 3 bases and the J gene lost 2 bases, with 11 bases spanning the gap. The CDR3 has 13 amino acids. DNA for the CDR3: TGCAGTGCTAGGGGGCTGGAGGCCTACGAGCAGTACTTC. Its protein product is CSARGLEAYEQYF.

This clonotype was counted many times. The chain carries TRBV7-2 and TRBJ2-6; possibly TRBD1 for D (6 bases). Trimming left V 2 bases short and J 4 bases short, with 12 bases between. Germline loops: CDR1 SGHTA, CDR2 FQGNSA. The CDR3 consists of 16 residues. The chain's CDR3 is CASSLQGFKGANVLTF. The CDR3 DNA reads TGTGCCAGCAGCTTACAGGGGTTTAAAGGGGCCAACGTCCTGACTTTC. Drawing the rest from reference TRBV7-2 and TRBJ2-6, the complete variable domain is GAGVSQSPSNKVTEKGKDVELRCDPISGHTALYWYRQSLGQGLEFLIYFQGNSAPDKSGLPSDRFSAERTGGSVSTLTIQRTQQEDSAVYLCASSLQGFKGANVLTFGAGSRLTVL.

This clonotype was seen repeatedly, ten times or more. This sequence joins TRBV7-6 and TRBJ2-7, with D uncertain. CDR3 length: 13 amino acids. V was trimmed by 5 bases and J by 1 base, leaving 9 bases between them. The germline V gene has CDR1 SGHVS and CDR2 FNYEAQ. This CDR3 reads CASSPDGSYEQYF. The CDR3 DNA sequence: TGTGCCAGCAGCCCGGACGGGTCCTACGAGCAGTACTTC.

This clonotype showed up many times. The chain uses TRBV20-1 and TRBJ2-7, with 7 bases matching TRBD1. Unmatched junction bases numbered 13, after V lost 5 bases and J lost 3 bases. Germline-derived CDR1 and CDR2 are DFQATT and SNEGSKA (reference sequence). The CDR3 consists of 15 residues. The CDR3 reads CSASPNRGKFYEQYF. CDR3 coding DNA: TGCAGTGCTTCCCCAAACAGGGGTAAATTCTACGAGCAGTACTTC.

In this sample, this clonotype turned up many times. The chain is built from TRBV10-2 and TRBJ1-5; D may be TRBD1 (5 bases). Trimming removed 6 bases at V and 0 bases at J, with 12 bases between. Germline V gives CDR1 WSHSY, CDR2 SAAADI. The CDR3 runs 15 residues. Written as DNA, the CDR3 is TGCGCCAGCAGCGTGGGACGGACTAGCAATCAGCCCCAGCATTTT. Amino acid sequence: CASSVGRTSNQPQHF.

This clonotype has ten or more counts. The rearrangement uses TRBV3-1 and TRBJ1-1; D ambiguous. Trimming cost V 0 bases and J 3 bases, with 11 bases left between them. CDR3 length: 15 amino acids. The germline gives CDR1 LGHDT, CDR2 YNNKEL (reference sequence). CDR3 in DNA: TGTGCCAGCAGCCAAGATACGGGGTTTCACACTGAAGCTTTCTTT. Protein sequence: CASSQDTGFHTEAFF.

This clonotype appeared many times. The CDR3 loop reads CASSQGGTTNTGELFF. CDR3 in DNA: TGTGCCAGCAGCCAAGGGGGGACTACGAACACCGGGGAGCTGTTTTTT. V and J are TRBV7-3 and TRBJ2-2; D possibly corresponds to TRBD2 (7 bases). Per germline, CDR1 SGHTA and CDR2 FQGTGA. Trimming pared 5 bases from V and 0 bases from J, leaving 13 bases between. The CDR3 contains 16 residues.

This clonotype appeared many times. The rearrangement joins TRBV10-3 to TRBJ2-1; TRBD1 is a possible D gene (5 bases). Germline loops: CDR1 ENHRY, CDR2 SYGVKD. V lost 5 bases and J 0 bases, leaving 8 bases between the germline ends. The CDR3 sequence is 14 residues long. The CDR3 loop reads CAISPQGSYNEQFF. The CDR3 DNA reads as TGTGCCATCAGTCCCCAGGGCTCCTACAATGAGCAGTTCTTC.

The rearrangement joins TRBV21-1 to TRBJ1-2; TRBD1 is the table's D call and was not checked against the DNA. TRBV21-1 corresponds to a pseudogene. The CDR3 extends over 16 amino acids. The chain's CDR3 is CAISKPLEVGVSGYTF. The DNA for the CDR3 is TGTGCCATCAGCAAGCCCCTTGAGGTGGGGGTCAGCGGCTACACCTTC.

This clonotype was detected many times. V and J are TRBV10-3 and TRBJ2-1; tentative D call: TRBD1 (6 bases). Looked up from germline, CDR1 is ENHRY and CDR2 is SYGVKD. This CDR3 is 14 amino acids long. Trimming stripped 10 bases from V and 4 bases from J, with 17 bases between. The CDR3 nucleotides are TGTGCCACAGGGGCATGGCCCCTGTACAATGAGCAGTTCTTC. It yields the protein CATGAWPLYNEQFF.

This clonotype was observed a handful of times. DNA of the CDR3: TGTGCCAGCAGTCCCCTGTTAGAGGGCCTTTGGGGTCTTCAGTACTTC. Translated, it gives CASSPLLEGLWGLQYF. The gene calls are TRBV28 and TRBJ2-4; D might be TRBD2 (5 bases). The CDR3 sequence is 16 residues long. Trimming shortened V by 5 bases and J by 11 bases, and 25 bases separated the two germline ends. Per germline, CDR1 MDHEN and CDR2 SYDVKM.

This clonotype was observed at least ten times. V usage is TRBV7-9 and J usage is TRBJ1-2; 8 bases agree with TRBD1. In germline, CDR1 is SEHNR, CDR2 FQNEAQ (reference sequence). V was clipped by 7 bases and J by 7 bases; unmatched bases: 29. The CDR3 is made up of 20 amino acids. This CDR3 reads CASTGVYQTGTGPAAGGYTF. As DNA, the CDR3 is TGTGCCAGCACCGGGGTGTATCAAACCGGGACAGGACCCGCGGCTGGTGGCTACACCTTC.

Ten or more counts support this clonotype. The CDR3 DNA is TGTGCCATCAGTGGGTCCGGGGCGGGAGGATACCTGAACACCGGGGAGCTGTTTTTT. It translates to CAISGSGAGGYLNTGELFF. The chain has TRBV10-3 and TRBJ2-2; 8 positions agree with TRBD2. The V segment lost 4 bases and the J segment 1 base; nucleotides outside the gene matches: 14. The CDR3 is 19 residues long. Germline-derived CDR1 and CDR2 are ENHRY and SYGVKD.

This clonotype was seen many times. The chain recombines TRBV6-6 with TRBJ1-2; D ambiguous. Deletions cut 6 bases from V and 5 bases from J, with 16 bases between. The germline CDR1 and CDR2 sequences are MNHNY and SVGAGI (reference sequence). CDR3 length: 14 amino acids. The CDR3 here is CASRRTDLGYGYTF. The CDR3 DNA sequence: TGTGCCAGCAGACGTACTGATCTGGGGTATGGCTACACCTTC.

At least ten counts were recorded for this clonotype. The chain carries TRBV18 and TRBJ1-1; no clear D. Germline V gene data show CDR1 as KGHSH and CDR2 as LQKENI. Trimming removed 8 bases from V and 4 bases from J, with 14 bases in between. There are 13 residues in the CDR3. In DNA, the CDR3 is TGTGCCAGCACTCCCGTTGTAGGCACTGAAGCTTTCTTT. Amino acids: CASTPVVGTEAFF.